One and the same sample provided the 27 T cell receptor beta chains below, sequenced in a study of T cells after somatic rescue of genetic block. The method was immunoSEQ multiplex PCR; TCRdb's version includes in-frame clones alone and lacks a portion of them. The sample holds 60,000 to 75,000 clones, 92% seen once. Input material: peripheral blood mononuclear cells (PBMCs). The source is a man aged 35 to 55.

This chain joins TRBV11-3 and TRBJ1-5, with D possibly being TRBD1 (6 bases). The CDR3 covers 16 residues. V was pared by 4 bases and J by 4 bases, with 17 bases between. Germline V gives CDR1 SGHNT, CDR2 YENEEA. The CDR3 DNA is TGTGCCAGCAGCTGTACCTCGGGAGGGGGAAATCAGCCCCAGCATTTT. Its protein product is CASSCTSGGGNQPQHF.

The rearrangement links TRBV7-8 to TRBJ2-3, with 15 positions matching TRBD2. CDR1 is SGHVS, CDR2 FQNEAQ, per germline. The length of the CDR3 is 21 residues. J was trimmed by 2 bases and V by 8 bases; bases with no gene match: 20. As DNA, the CDR3 is TGTGCCAGCTCCTCGCAAAGTATTGGGACTAGCGGGAGGCTATCCACAGATACGCAGTATTTT. This sequence encodes CASSSQSIGTSGRLSTDTQYF.

The rearrangement links TRBV5-1 to TRBJ1-1, with TRBD1 matching 7 bases. Per the germline V gene, CDR1 is SGHRS and CDR2 is YFSETQ. The CDR3 is 16 residues long. Trimming took 1 base from V and 1 from J; bases not matched to a gene: 7. DNA for the CDR3: TGCGCCAGCAGCTTGATCCCAGGGGGGGGGAACACTGAAGCTTTCTTT. It specifies CASSLIPGGGNTEAFF.

V and J are TRBV19 and TRBJ1-2; TRBD1 is a possible D gene (5 bases). The V end was cut by 3 bases, the J end by 4 bases, with 12 bases between. The CDR3 totals 14 residues. Germline V gives CDR1 LNHDA, CDR2 SQIVND (reference sequence). The CDR3 sequence is CASSIAGPLYGYTF. CDR3 in DNA: TGTGCCAGTAGTATTGCAGGGCCTCTCTATGGCTACACCTTC.

The rearrangement joins TRBV6-5 to TRBJ2-1, with TRBD2 matching 10 bases. The V gene's germline CDR1 is MNHEY and CDR2 SVGAGI. With 2 bases clipped from V and 8 bases from J, the junction kept 6 bases outside the gene matches. The CDR3 contains 15 residues. The CDR3 DNA sequence: TGTGCCAGCAGTTACGGGCTAGCGGGAGAGTATGAGCAGTTCTTC. As protein: CASSYGLAGEYEQFF.

The V gene is TRBV4-3, the J gene TRBJ2-3; 7 bases agree with TRBD1. Germline values: CDR1 LGHNA, CDR2 YSLEER. This CDR3 has 16 amino acids. The J segment lost 1 base and the V segment lost 2 bases, leaving 6 bases of the junction unmatched. CDR3 bases: TGCGCCAGCAGCCAATTGCAGGGGGTGCGCACAGATACGCAGTATTTT. Translated, it gives CASSQLQGVRTDTQYF.

The chain combines TRBV5-4 with TRBJ2-7, with TRBD2 identical over 7 bases. Trimming cost V 1 base and J 6 bases; bases outside gene matches: 7. The CDR3 contains 14 residues. From germline, CDR1 is SGHNT and CDR2 YYREEE (reference sequence). CDR3 amino acids: CASSLRRSGGEQYF. DNA of the CDR3: TGTGCCAGCAGCTTGCGAAGGTCGGGAGGCGAGCAGTACTTC. The whole variable domain, remainder taken from reference TRBV5-4 and TRBJ2-7, is ETGVTQSPTHLIKTRGQQVTLRCSSQSGHNTVSWYQQALGQGPQFIFQYYREEENGRGNFPPRFSGLQFPNYSSELNVNALELDDSALYLCASSLRRSGGEQYFGPGTRLTVT.

This chain's CDR3 is CASSPEWRNFQETQYF. CDR3 nucleotide sequence: TGTGCCAGCAGTCCCGAGTGGCGGAACTTCCAAGAGACCCAGTACTTC. The genes are TRBV28 and TRBJ2-5; D gene unclear. V was clipped by 5 bases and J by 1 base, with 17 bases between them. The length of the CDR3 is 16 residues. Germline V gives CDR1 MDHEN, CDR2 SYDVKM.

V is TRBV5-6 and J is TRBJ2-3; 11 bases are a match to TRBD2. This CDR3 comprises 16 residues. The V segment lost 6 bases and the J segment 8 bases; nucleotides outside the gene matches: 14. The germline gives CDR1 SGHDT, CDR2 YYEEEE. CDR3 in DNA: TGTGCCAGCACCCCGACTTCTAGCGGGAGGTGGGGTACGCAGTATTTT. As protein: CASTPTSSGRWGTQYF.

Here the CDR3 DNA reads TGTGCCAGCAGCTTGCCGGGACAGGCCCCAGATACGCAGTATTTT. Its translation: CASSLPGQAPDTQYF. V is TRBV7-8 and J is TRBJ2-3; TRBD1 matches at 8 bases. This CDR3 region has 15 residues. From germline, CDR1 is SGHVS and CDR2 FQNEAQ. The V segment lost 3 bases and the J segment 4 bases; nucleotides outside the gene matches: 6.

The CDR3 nucleotides read TGCAGTGGACAGGAGAGCTACGAGCAGTACTTC. Amino acids: CSGQESYEQYF. The chain has TRBV20-1 and TRBJ2-7; TRBD1 is a possible D gene (6 bases). The CDR3 has 11 residues. V was trimmed by 7 bases and J by 3 bases, leaving 10 bases between them. Germline-derived CDR1 and CDR2 are DFQATT and SNEGSKA (reference sequence).

The chain recombines TRBV4-2 with TRBJ2-3, with TRBD2 matching 9 bases. The CDR3 is made up of 17 amino acids. V was pared by 1 base and J by 0 bases, with 5 bases of the junction left unmatched. Germline V gene data show CDR1 as LGHNA and CDR2 as YNFKEQ. CDR3 region: CASSQGTSALSTDTQYF. CDR3 nucleotide sequence: TGTGCCAGCAGCCAAGGGACTAGCGCCCTTAGCACAGATACGCAGTATTTT.

J is TRBJ1-1 and V is TRBV29-1, with 9 positions matching TRBD1. Trimming took 6 bases from V and 5 from J; bases not matched to a gene: 7. Per the germline V gene, CDR1 is SQVTM and CDR2 is ANQGSEA. The length of the CDR3 is 13 residues. The CDR3 is CSVSDRGWTEAFF. The CDR3 bases are TGCAGCGTCTCAGACAGGGGGTGGACTGAAGCTTTCTTT.

This chain connects TRBV10-3 to TRBJ2-3; perhaps TRBD1 as D (6 bases). Germline CDR1 and CDR2: ENHRY and SYGVKD. Trimming pared 6 bases from V and 1 base from J, leaving 23 bases between. This CDR3 region has 18 residues. CDR3 protein: CAIREMAPRQERTDTQYF. Written as DNA, the CDR3 is TGTGCCATCAGGGAGATGGCTCCGCGACAGGAGCGCACAGATACGCAGTATTTT.

The chain joins TRBV5-2 to TRBJ2-6. TRBV5-2 is shown as a pseudogene. CDR3 size: 15 residues. This CDR3 reads CASNSTQSRANVLTF. For the CDR3, the DNA is TGTGCCAGCAATAGTACACAAAGTCGGGCCAACGTCCTGACTTTC.

The rearrangement links TRBV21-1 to TRBJ1-1; TRBD1, the table's D call, was not compared with the DNA. TRBV21-1 is shown as a pseudogene. The CDR3 runs 17 residues. CDR3 nucleotide sequence: TGTGCCAGCACCCCGCCGGGACAGGGTTCCCTGAACACTGAAGCTTTCTTT. Protein product: CASTPPGQGSLNTEAFF.

V is TRBV6-1 and J is TRBJ2-2, with D perhaps TRBD1 or TRBD2 (5 bases each). From germline, CDR1 is MNHNS and CDR2 SASEGT. V lost 6 bases, J lost 6 bases, and 17 bases lay in between. CDR3 length: 15 amino acids. The CDR3 sequence is CASRVGRLTAGELFF. The CDR3 DNA sequence: TGTGCCAGCAGAGTGGGACGGCTGACGGCCGGGGAGCTGTTTTTT.

The V call is TRBV19, the J call TRBJ2-2, with D uncertain. The germline V gene encodes CDR1 LNHDA and CDR2 SQIVND (reference sequence). Trimming shortened V by 4 bases and J by 7 bases, and 19 bases separated the two germline ends. The CDR3 totals 16 residues. In DNA form, the CDR3 reads TGTGCCAGTAGTAGAAGCGCCCTAGTCGTGGTCGGGGAGCTGTTTTTT. Its translation is CASSRSALVVVGELFF.

The V gene is TRBV18, the J gene TRBJ1-4; D remains unclear. Trimming pared 1 base from V and 0 bases from J, leaving 15 bases between. CDR1 and CDR2 (germline): KGHSH, LQKENI. The CDR3 consists of 18 residues. The CDR3 DNA sequence: TGTGCCAGCTCACCACTCCCCCCCCAAAGGACAACTAATGAAAAACTGTTTTTT. Encoded protein: CASSPLPPQRTTNEKLFF. The full variable domain, with the rest looked up from reference TRBV18 and TRBJ1-4, is NAGVMQNPRHLVRRRGQEARLRCSPMKGHSHVYWYRQLPEEGLKFMVYLQKENIIDESGMPKERFSAEFPKEGPSILRIQQVVRGDSAAYFCASSPLPPQRTTNEKLFFGSGTQLSVL.

In its sample, this clone was seen once. V gene TRBV25-1 combines with J gene TRBJ2-3; D unclear. Trimming pared 6 bases from V and 4 bases from J, leaving 11 bases between. Per the germline V gene, CDR1 is MGHDK and CDR2 is SYGVNS. CDR3 length equals 13 residues. The DNA of the CDR3 is TGTGCCAGCAGGGAGAACCGCCCAGATACGCAGTATTTT. This sequence encodes CASRENRPDTQYF.

The chain has TRBV5-4 and TRBJ1-2, with 7 positions matching TRBD1. The germline CDR1 and CDR2 sequences are SGHNT and YYREEE (reference sequence). The CDR3 extends over 13 amino acids. The V segment lost 5 bases and the J segment 7 bases; nucleotides outside the gene matches: 8. CDR3 nucleotides: TGTGCCAGCAGTAACGACAGGGTGGGTGGCTACACCTTC. Residues: CASSNDRVGGYTF. The entire variable domain, with the rest obtained from reference TRBV5-4 and TRBJ1-2, is as follows: ETGVTQSPTHLIKTRGQQVTLRCSSQSGHNTVSWYQQALGQGPQFIFQYYREEENGRGNFPPRFSGLQFPNYSSELNVNALELDDSALYLCASSNDRVGGYTFGSGTRLTVV.

This clone is a singleton in its sample. This chain connects TRBV11-2 to TRBJ2-1; TRBD1 might be the D (6 bases). CDR3 length equals 12 residues. V lost 1 base to trimming and J lost 9 bases, with 7 bases between them. Germline values: CDR1 SGHAT, CDR2 FQNNGV. The CDR3 DNA reads TGTGCCAGCAGCTTAGGAGGGGGTGAGCAGTTCTTC. Translated, it gives CASSLGGGEQFF.

This clone has just one count. This sequence joins TRBV5-6 and TRBJ2-1, with no clear D. This CDR3 contains 12 residues. V shed 1 base and J shed 3 bases, with 2 bases lying between them. Germline CDR1 SGHDT, CDR2 YYEEEE. The CDR3 protein is CASSLSYNEQFF. CDR3 coding DNA: TGTGCCAGCAGCTTGAGCTACAATGAGCAGTTCTTC.

The gene calls are TRBV6-6 and TRBJ2-5; no clear D. TRBJ2-7 explains the end of the DNA better; the J call may be wrong. The germline CDR1 and CDR2 sequences are MNHNY and SVGAGI (reference sequence). The CDR3 has 11 residues. Written as DNA, the CDR3 is TGTGCCAGCACCTGGGGCTACGAGCAGTACTTC. Protein: CASTWGYEQYF.

The V and J genes are TRBV12-5 and TRBJ2-1; D unresolved. V gave up 2 bases and J gave up 2 bases, with 1 base separating them. The CDR3 contains 12 residues. CDR1 is LGHNT, CDR2 FRNRAP, per germline. The CDR3 spells CASGLTYNEQFF. The CDR3 DNA is TGTGCTAGTGGTTTGACCTACAATGAGCAGTTCTTC.

The rearrangement links TRBV6-5 to TRBJ1-2, with D unresolved. The V gene's germline CDR1 is MNHEY and CDR2 SVGAGI. The CDR3 contains 12 residues. The V gene lost 6 bases and the J gene lost 4 bases, with 9 bases spanning the gap. In DNA, the CDR3 is TGTGCCAGCAGCTCCGACACCTATGGCTACACCTTC. Its protein product is CASSSDTYGYTF.

This clone came up a few times. V is TRBV4-3 and J is TRBJ2-7, with D perhaps TRBD1 (5 bases). Germline V lookup: CDR1 LGHNA, CDR2 YSLEER. This CDR3 is built from 15 residues. The V gene lost 0 bases and the J gene lost 5 bases, with 14 bases spanning the gap. The DNA of the CDR3 is TGCGCCAGCAGCCAAGACAGGGTTGGGTTCAACGAGCAGTACTTC. As protein: CASSQDRVGFNEQYF.